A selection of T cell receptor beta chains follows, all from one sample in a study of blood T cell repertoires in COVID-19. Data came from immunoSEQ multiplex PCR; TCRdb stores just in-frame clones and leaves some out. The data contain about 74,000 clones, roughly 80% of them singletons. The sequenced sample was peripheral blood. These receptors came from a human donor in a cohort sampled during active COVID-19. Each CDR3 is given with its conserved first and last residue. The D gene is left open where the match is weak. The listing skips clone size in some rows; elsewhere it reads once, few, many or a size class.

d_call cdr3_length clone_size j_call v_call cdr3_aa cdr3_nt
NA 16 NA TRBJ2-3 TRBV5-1 CASSLGTPATGDTQYF TGCGCCAGCAGCCTCGGGACACCTGCTACCGGAGATACGCAGTATTTT
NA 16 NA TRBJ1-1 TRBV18 CASSPPHLQGNTEAFF TGTGCCAGCTCACCACCTCACCTACAGGGGAACACTGAAGCTTTCTTT
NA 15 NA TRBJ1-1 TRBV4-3 CASSQVGGLNTEAFF TGCGCCAGCAGCCAAGTCGGCGGATTGAACACTGAAGCTTTCTTT
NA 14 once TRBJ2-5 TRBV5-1 CASSFGEKQETQYF TGCGCCAGCAGCTTCGGGGAGAAACAAGAGACCCAGTACTTC
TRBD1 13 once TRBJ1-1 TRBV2 CASSRQGTPSVIF TGTGCCAGCAGCAGACAGGGAACGCCCTCGGTAATCTTT
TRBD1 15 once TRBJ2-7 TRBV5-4 CASSYDRGRTYEQYF TGTGCCAGCAGCTATGACAGGGGGCGGACCTACGAGCAGTACTTC
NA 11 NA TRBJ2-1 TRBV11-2 CASTYYNEQFF TGTGCCAGCACCTATTACAATGAGCAGTTCTTC
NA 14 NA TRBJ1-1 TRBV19 CASSLGHLNTEAFF TGTGCCAGTAGTTTGGGACACTTAAACACTGAAGCTTTCTTT
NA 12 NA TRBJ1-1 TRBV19 CASSIRRGEAFF TGTGCCAGTAGTATAAGGCGGGGGGAAGCTTTCTTT
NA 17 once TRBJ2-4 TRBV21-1 CASSKDTGVIPKNIQYF TGTGCCAGCAGCAAAGACACAGGGGTGATTCCCAAAAACATTCAGTACTTC
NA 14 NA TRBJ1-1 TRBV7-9 CASSPGQINTEAFF TGTGCCAGCAGCCCCGGACAGATAAACACTGAAGCTTTCTTT
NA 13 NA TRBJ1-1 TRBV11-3 CASSLVGGTEAFF TGTGCCAGCAGCTTAGTGGGGGGCACTGAAGCTTTCTTT
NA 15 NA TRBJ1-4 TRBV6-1 CASSEPRGGSEKLFF TGTGCCAGCAGTGAACCGAGGGGGGGGAGTGAAAAACTGTTTTTT
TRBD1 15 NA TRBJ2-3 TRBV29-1 CSVETTGGMADTQYF TGCAGCGTTGAAACGACAGGGGGAATGGCAGATACGCAGTATTTT
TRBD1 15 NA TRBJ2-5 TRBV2 CATQLLDRGRETQYF TGTGCCACTCAGTTATTAGACAGGGGGCGCGAGACCCAGTACTTC
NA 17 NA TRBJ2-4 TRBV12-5 CASGLVRLSGDKNIQYF TGTGCTAGTGGTTTGGTACGTCTATCCGGAGACAAAAACATTCAGTACTTC
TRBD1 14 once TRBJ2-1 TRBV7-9 CASSLWDRDNEQFF TGTGCCAGCAGCTTATGGGACAGGGACAATGAGCAGTTCTTC
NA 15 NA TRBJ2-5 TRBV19 CASSIGRALGETQYF TGTGCCAGTAGTATTGGCAGGGCCCTGGGAGAGACCCAGTACTTC
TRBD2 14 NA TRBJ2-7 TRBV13 CASSSGTSTYEQYF TGTGCCAGCAGCTCCGGGACTAGTACCTACGAGCAGTACTTC
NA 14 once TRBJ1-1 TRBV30 CAWSLGGFNTEAFF TGTGCCTGGAGTTTGGGGGGGTTTAACACTGAAGCTTTCTTT
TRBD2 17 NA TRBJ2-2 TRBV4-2 CASSQDIGGGSTGELFF TGTGCCAGCAGCCAAGATATCGGCGGGGGATCAACCGGGGAGCTGTTTTTT
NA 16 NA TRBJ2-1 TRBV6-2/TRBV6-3 CASSYPDSALDSEQFF TGTGCCAGCAGTTATCCGGACAGTGCCCTAGATTCTGAGCAGTTCTTC
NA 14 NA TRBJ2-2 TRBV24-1 CATSVAGRSGELFF TGTGCCACCAGTGTGGCAGGGAGGTCCGGGGAGCTGTTTTTT
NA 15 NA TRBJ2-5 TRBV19 CASSPRSGQLETQYF TGTGCCAGTAGCCCCAGGTCAGGGCAGTTAGAGACCCAGTACTTC
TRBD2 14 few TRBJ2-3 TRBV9 CASSVESGTNTQYF TGTGCCAGCAGCGTAGAGTCAGGGACTAATACGCAGTATTTT
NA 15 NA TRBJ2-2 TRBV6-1 CASSEASGYTGELFF TGTGCCAGCAGTGAAGCTAGCGGATACACCGGGGAGCTGTTTTTT
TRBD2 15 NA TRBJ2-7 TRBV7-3 CASSLTSGGAHEQYF TGTGCCAGCAGCTTAACTAGCGGGGGGGCCCACGAGCAGTACTTC
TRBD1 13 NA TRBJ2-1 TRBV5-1 CASSWTGGGEQFF TGCGCCAGCAGCTGGACAGGGGGCGGGGAGCAGTTCTTC
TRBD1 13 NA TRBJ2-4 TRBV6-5 CASRPTGNQFQYF TGTGCCAGCAGACCGACAGGGAACCAATTTCAGTACTTC
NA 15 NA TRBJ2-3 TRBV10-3 CAISEGGNPTDTQYF TGTGCCATCAGTGAGGGAGGGAATCCCACAGATACGCAGTATTTT
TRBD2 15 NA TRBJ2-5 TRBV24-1 CATSVAGGPGETQYF TGTGCCACCAGTGTCGCGGGAGGGCCCGGGGAGACCCAGTACTTC
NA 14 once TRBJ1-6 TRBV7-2 CASSLQGTNSPLHF TGTGCCAGCAGCTTACAGGGCACTAATTCACCCCTCCACTTT
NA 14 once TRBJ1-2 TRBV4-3 CASSQAGSNYGYTF TGCGCCAGCAGCCAAGCGGGTTCCAACTATGGCTACACCTTC
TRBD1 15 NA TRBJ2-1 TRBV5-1 CASSTWTGVRNEQFF TGCGCCAGCAGCACATGGACAGGGGTCCGCAATGAGCAGTTCTTC
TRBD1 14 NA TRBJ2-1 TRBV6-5 CASRGTGGRNEQFF TGTGCCAGCAGGGGGACAGGGGGCAGGAATGAGCAGTTCTTC
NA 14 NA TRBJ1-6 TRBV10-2 CASTTDSGLTPLHF TGCGCCAGCACCACGGACAGTGGGTTGACACCCCTCCACTTT
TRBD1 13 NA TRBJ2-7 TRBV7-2 CASSRDRYYEQYF TGTGCCAGCAGCAGGGACAGGTACTACGAGCAGTACTTC
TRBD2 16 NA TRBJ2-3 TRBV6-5 CASSSTSGRGTDTQYF TGTGCCAGCAGTTCGACTAGCGGGAGAGGGACAGATACGCAGTATTTT
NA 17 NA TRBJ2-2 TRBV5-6 CASSPFSTTGNTGELFF TGTGCCAGCAGCCCTTTCTCTACGACAGGGAACACCGGGGAGCTGTTTTTT
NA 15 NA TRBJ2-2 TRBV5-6 CASSLVGGNTGELFF TGTGCCAGCAGCTTGGTGGGAGGGAACACCGGGGAGCTGTTTTTT
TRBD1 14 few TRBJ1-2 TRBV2 CASSSGQINYGYTF TGTGCCAGCAGCTCGGGACAGATTAACTATGGCTACACCTTC
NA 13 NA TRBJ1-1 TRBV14 CASSIGGNTEAFF TGTGCCAGCAGCATCGGGGGTAACACTGAAGCTTTCTTT
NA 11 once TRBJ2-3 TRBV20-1 CSATSRGTQYF TGCAGTGCTACTAGCCGGGGTACGCAGTATTTT
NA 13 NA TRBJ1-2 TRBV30 CAWSAGSGQTYTF TGTGCCTGGAGTGCAGGGTCGGGCCAGACCTACACCTTC
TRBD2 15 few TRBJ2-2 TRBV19 CASSPQSGSGGELFF TGTGCCAGTAGTCCCCAGAGCGGGAGTGGCGGGGAGCTGTTTTTT
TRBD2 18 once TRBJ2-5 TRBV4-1 CASSQEIRAGGIRETQYF TGCGCCAGCAGCCAAGAAATAAGAGCGGGAGGGATTAGGGAGACCCAGTACTTC
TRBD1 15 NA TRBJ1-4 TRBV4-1 CASSHGRQGREKLFF TGCGCCAGCAGCCACGGACGACAGGGGAGGGAAAAACTGTTTTTT
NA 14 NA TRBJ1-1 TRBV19 CASSISWSQTKAFF TGTGCCAGTAGTATTTCCTGGTCACAAACTAAGGCTTTCTTT
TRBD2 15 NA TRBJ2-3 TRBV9 CASSRLGLAADTQYF TGTGCCAGCAGCCGCCTTGGACTAGCCGCAGATACGCAGTATTTT